This is a list of T cell receptor beta chains from one sample in a study of vaccination and CD4 T cells after COVID-19. No antigen has been assigned to these receptors. TCRdb itself ran the PCR reads through MiXCR, one entry per CDR3 protein. Found here are 9,500 to 15,000 distinct CDR3 sequences, approximately 28% of them singletons; the top ten hold around a quarter. The sequenced material came from cultured CD4+ T cells from blood. These receptors were taken from a human donor with COVID-19. CDR3s include the opening cysteine and the closing phenylalanine or tryptophan. The order of the fields is V gene, J gene, D gene, clone size, CDR3 protein, CDR3 DNA. The D gene is left open where the match is weak. For some rows the clone size is stated as once, few or many, or as a class when expanded; others skip it.

TRBV28	TRBJ1-2	TRBD1	.	CASSSTGGVHYGYTF	TGTGCCAGCAGTTCGACAGGGGGCGTGCACTATGGCTACACCTTC
TRBV6-2/TRBV6-3	TRBJ1-2	TRBD1	medium-sized	CASSKRQGANGYTF	TGTGCCAGCAGTAAACGACAGGGGGCGAATGGCTACACCTTC
TRBV28	TRBJ1-2	.	.	CASSGQFYGYTF	TGTGCCAGCAGTGGACAGTTCTATGGCTACACCTTC
TRBV10-3	TRBJ2-7	.	.	CAISELPAPYEQYF	TGTGCCATCAGTGAACTGCCAGCCCCCTACGAGCAGTACTTC
TRBV7-2	TRBJ2-5	.	.	CASRLGPEPGKTQYF	TGTGCCAGCAGATTAGGGCCGGAACCCGGGAAGACCCAGTACTTC
TRBV7-6	TRBJ2-2	.	few	CASSLAPHQGPRVGELFF	TGTGCCAGCAGCTTAGCGCCCCACCAGGGGCCTCGCGTCGGGGAGCTGTTTTTT
TRBV5-1	TRBJ2-7	TRBD1	.	CASSRGTGAYEQYF	TGCGCCAGCAGTCGGGGGACAGGGGCCTACGAGCAGTACTTC
TRBV7-3	TRBJ2-3	.	few	CASSEVGDTQYF	TGTGCCAGCAGCGAGGTGGGGGATACGCAGTATTTT
TRBV6-1	TRBJ2-7	TRBD1	.	CASNRQGASYEQYF	TGTGCCAGCAACCGACAGGGGGCTTCCTACGAGCAGTACTTC
TRBV6-2/TRBV6-3	TRBJ1-1	TRBD1	few	CASSYSTGGANTEAFF	TGTGCCAGCAGTTACTCGACAGGGGGAGCGAACACTGAAGCTTTCTTT
TRBV6-1	TRBJ2-7	.	few	CASALRQTSYEQYF	TGTGCCAGCGCGCTAAGACAGACATCCTACGAGCAGTACTTC
TRBV6-5	TRBJ1-3	.	.	CASSYSSGRRFSGNTIYF	TGTGCCAGCAGTTACTCGTCAGGACGGAGATTCTCTGGAAACACCATATATTTT
TRBV10-3	TRBJ2-3	.	few	CAIRARVADTQYF	TGTGCCATCAGAGCTAGGGTAGCGGATACGCAGTATTTT
TRBV4-1	TRBJ2-3	.	.	CASSQDRNRQSSTDTQYF	TGCGCCAGCAGCCAAGATCGTAATCGCCAAAGTAGCACAGATACGCAGTATTTT
TRBV4-1	TRBJ1-6	.	few	CASSQQGLLNSPLHF	TGCGCCAGCAGCCAACAGGGACTGCTAAATTCACCCCTCCACTTT
TRBV11-3	TRBJ1-4	.	.	CASSGGGLEKLFF	TGTGCCAGCAGCGGGGGGGGGTTGGAAAAACTGTTTTTT
TRBV27	TRBJ2-7	TRBD2	.	CASSLSRTSGISSYEQYF	TGTGCCAGCAGTTTATCGAGGACTAGCGGGATTAGCTCCTACGAGCAGTACTTC
TRBV20-1	TRBJ1-2	TRBD1	few	CSASNRGQITGYTF	TGCAGTGCTAGCAACAGGGGGCAGATCACCGGCTACACCTTC
TRBV11-3	TRBJ2-2	.	few	CASSSGPLRGYTGELFF	TGTGCCAGCAGCTCCGGCCCTTTAAGGGGCTACACCGGGGAGCTGTTTTTT
TRBV7-9	TRBJ2-7	.	.	CASSLQTSRQYF	TGTGCCAGCAGTCTACAAACTAGCAGGCAGTACTTC
TRBV20-1	TRBJ2-7	TRBD1	few	CSARRSGGIVYEQYF	TGCAGTGCTCGGAGGTCAGGGGGTATTGTGTACGAGCAGTACTTC
TRBV4-1	TRBJ2-5	TRBD1	.	CASSLGNPGGQETQYF	TGCGCCAGCAGCCTGGGGAACCCAGGGGGTCAAGAGACCCAGTACTTC
TRBV28	TRBJ1-2	TRBD1	.	CASRSGTAQQGGYTF	TGTGCCAGCAGATCCGGGACAGCGCAACAAGGTGGCTACACCTTC
TRBV5-1	TRBJ1-1	.	.	CASSTQGSDTEAFF	TGCGCCAGCAGCACCCAGGGCTCGGACACTGAAGCTTTCTTT
TRBV10-3	TRBJ1-2	.	few	CAISENTDYGYTF	TGTGCCATCAGCGAAAATACCGACTATGGCTACACCTTC
TRBV12-3/TRBV12-4	TRBJ2-3	.	.	CASSSGLTDTQYF	TGTGCCAGCAGTTCAGGATTAACAGATACGCAGTATTTT
TRBV11-1	TRBJ2-3	TRBD1	.	CASSQEWGQGKDTQYF	TGTGCCAGCAGCCAGGAGTGGGGACAGGGGAAGGATACGCAGTATTTT
TRBV29-1	TRBJ2-7	TRBD1	once	CSVGQGMGEQYF	TGCAGCGTTGGACAGGGAATGGGCGAGCAGTACTTC
TRBV19	TRBJ1-2	.	few	CASSILQGVNYGYTF	TGTGCCAGTAGTATTCTACAGGGAGTTAACTATGGCTACACCTTC
TRBV6-5	TRBJ2-7	.	few	CASSYTRGYYEQYF	TGTGCCAGCAGTTACACCAGGGGATACTACGAGCAGTACTTC
TRBV6-5	TRBJ1-2	TRBD1	few	CASSYSGATGGLWGYTF	TGTGCCAGCAGTTACTCGGGGGCCACAGGGGGCCTATGGGGCTACACCTTC
TRBV18	TRBJ2-5	.	.	CASSLKTKETQYF	TGTGCCAGCTCGCTTAAAACAAAAGAGACCCAGTACTTC
TRBV6-1	TRBJ1-5	.	few	CASSEEAQHF	TGTGCCAGCAGTGAAGAAGCCCAGCATTTT
TRBV28	TRBJ1-2	TRBD1	.	CASSQGTVYGYTF	TGTGCCAGCAGCCAGGGGACAGTCTATGGCTACACCTTC
TRBV7-2	TRBJ1-2	.	.	CASSLVQGNYGYTF	TGTGCCAGCAGCTTAGTCCAGGGTAACTATGGCTACACCTTC
TRBV19	TRBJ2-7	.	few	CASSTTTGPYEQYF	TGTGCCAGTAGTACCACGACAGGCCCCTACGAGCAGTACTTC
TRBV5-1	TRBJ2-5	TRBD2	few	CASSRTLAGGETQYF	TGCGCCAGCAGCCGTACGCTAGCGGGGGGGGAGACCCAGTACTTC
TRBV11-3	TRBJ2-1	.	few	CASSSYGQTYNEQFF	TGTGCCAGCAGCTCGTACGGACAGACCTACAATGAGCAGTTCTTC
TRBV28	TRBJ1-6	TRBD1	.	CASSLTRQGTGIPLHF	TGTGCCAGCAGTTTGACACGACAGGGGACGGGTATACCCCTCCACTTT
TRBV4-3	TRBJ2-7	.	.	CASSQDLRDPRYEQYF	TGCGCCAGCAGCCAAGATCTCCGGGACCCCAGATACGAGCAGTACTTC
TRBV7-2	TRBJ2-1	.	.	CASSRGKNEQFF	TGTGCCAGCAGCCGGGGTAAAAATGAGCAGTTCTTC
TRBV4-1	TRBJ2-7	.	.	CASSQDRTGSSYEQYF	TGCGCCAGCAGCCAAGATCGGACGGGGAGCTCCTACGAGCAGTACTTC
TRBV28	TRBJ1-5	.	few	CASSPSGANSNQPQHF	TGTGCCAGCAGCCCCTCAGGCGCGAATAGCAATCAGCCCCAGCATTTT
TRBV20-1	TRBJ1-2	.	.	CSARRSSYGYTF	TGCAGTGCTAGGCGCAGTTCCTATGGCTACACCTTC
TRBV7-2	TRBJ2-1	.	.	CASKLWWQPRNEQFF	TGTGCCAGCAAGCTATGGTGGCAGCCTAGGAATGAGCAGTTCTTC
TRBV5-4	TRBJ2-3	.	.	CASSPGPRDTQYF	TGTGCCAGCAGCCCGGGACCTAGGGATACGCAGTATTTT
TRBV12-3/TRBV12-4	TRBJ1-2	.	.	CASSFLDSYGYTF	TGTGCCAGCAGTTTTCTGGACTCCTATGGCTACACCTTC